What follows are 32 T cell receptor beta chains derived from one specimen sequenced in a study of PD-1 blockade in classical Hodgkin lymphoma (dated by TCRdb to the early 2020s). Library generation was performed with the immunoSEQ multiplex PCR assay. Imported from immuneACCESS, the table was reduced by TCRdb to in-frame sequences with V and J called. These copies leave out some clones; in studies compared against another copy, an unresolved V gene accounts for under half, and the cause of the remainder is not known. Within this sample are about 40,000 clones, with over 80% of them counted one time only. Jointly, the top ten make up 9% to 10% of the sample. Taken with the paper, the label for time point translates to: cycle 1 day 1 (C1D1), immediately before nivolumab initiation. Every trial patient had relapsed after autologous stem cell transplantation, and cohorts A, B and C differed in prior brentuximab vedotin exposure.

Specimen: peripheral blood mononuclear cells (PBMCs), collected at baseline. The receptors were sampled from a human donor with classical Hodgkin lymphoma.

V and J are TRBV7-9 and TRBJ2-7, with D unresolved. This CDR3 region has 15 residues. Trimming shortened V by 1 base and J by 4 bases, and 14 bases separated the two germline ends. CDR1 and CDR2 from the germline V gene are SEHNR and FQNEAQ (reference sequence). In nucleotides, the CDR3 is TGTGCCAGCAGCTTAGAGGGCGGCTTCCTATACGAGCAGTACTTC. Translating gives CASSLEGGFLYEQYF.

The gene calls are TRBV30 and TRBJ2-7, with 10 bases fitting TRBD2. V lost 3 bases, J lost 2 bases, and 7 bases stayed unmatched. CDR3 size: 15 residues. Germline V gene data show CDR1 as GTSNPN and CDR2 as SVGIG (reference sequence). The CDR3 sequence: CAWRTSGRATYEQYF. The CDR3 nucleotides read TGTGCCTGGAGAACCAGCGGGAGGGCCACCTACGAGCAGTACTTC.

This clone was seen only once. The J gene is TRBJ1-3, the V gene TRBV6-1; D gene uncertain. Germline V lookup: CDR1 MNHNS, CDR2 SASEGT. Deletions cut 5 bases from V and 0 bases from J, with 2 bases between. This CDR3 comprises 12 residues. The CDR3 DNA reads TGTGCCAGCAGTAACTCTGGAAACACCATATATTTT. Its translation: CASSNSGNTIYF.

This clone was recorded only once. The rearrangement uses TRBV2 and TRBJ1-5; 7 nucleotides match TRBD1. Trimming removed 3 bases from V and 2 bases from J; junction bases left unmatched: 1. The germline CDR1 and CDR2 sequences are SNHLY and FYNNEI. The CDR3 spans 14 residues. The DNA of the CDR3 is TGTGCCAGCAGTGATGACAGGGGCAATCAGCCCCAGCATTTT. Encoded protein: CASSDDRGNQPQHF.

The rearrangement joins TRBV7-3 to TRBJ2-5; 8 nucleotides align to TRBD1. The V gene end was trimmed by 4 bases and the J gene end by 6 bases; junction bases not matched to a gene: 4. In germline, CDR1 is SGHTA, CDR2 FQGTGA. The CDR3 spans 13 residues. CDR3 bases: TGTGCCAGCAGCTCCGGACAGGGACAGACCCAGTACTTC. Translated, it gives CASSSGQGQTQYF.

This clone was picked up a small number of times. This sequence joins TRBV21-1 and TRBJ2-7; TRBD1 was called by the table and not checked on the DNA. TRBV21-1 is annotated as a pseudogene. The CDR3 loop spans 14 amino acids. The CDR3 loop is CASTKYRVRCEQYF. The DNA for the CDR3 is TGTGCCAGCACCAAGTACAGGGTGAGGTGCGAGCAGTACTTC.

The J gene is TRBJ2-3, the V gene TRBV19, with 9 bases identical to TRBD1. V was clipped by 9 bases and J by 3 bases; unmatched bases: 4. Per germline, CDR1 LNHDA and CDR2 SQIVND (reference sequence). CDR3 size: 13 residues. The CDR3 nucleotides read TGTGCCAGCTTGGACAGGGGTACAGATACGCAGTATTTT. Translation gives CASLDRGTDTQYF.

The rearrangement uses TRBV6-1 and TRBJ1-1, with a tentative D call TRBD1 (5 bases). The germline gives CDR1 MNHNS, CDR2 SASEGT. With 10 bases removed from V and 1 base from J, the gap between germline ends came to 19 bases. The CDR3 has 15 residues. The DNA of the CDR3 is TGTGCCACGAGGAAGGGGACGGACGGGAACACTGAAGCTTTCTTT. As protein: CATRKGTDGNTEAFF.

The rearrangement uses TRBV11-2 and TRBJ2-1, with 15 bases aligning to TRBD2. This CDR3 region has 18 residues. The ends lost 5 bases at V and 9 bases at J; junction bases unmatched: 14. Germline V CDR1 and CDR2: SGHAT, FQNNGV. CDR3 region: CASSPGLAGGPGGAEQFF. The CDR3 DNA reads TGTGCCAGCAGCCCCGGACTAGCGGGAGGGCCGGGCGGGGCTGAGCAGTTCTTC.

This clone was counted a single time. The rearrangement uses TRBV7-2 and TRBJ2-5; 10 bases map to TRBD2. Germline CDR1 reads SGHTA; CDR2 reads FQGNSA. The V gene end was trimmed by 2 bases and the J gene end by 4 bases; junction bases not matched to a gene: 16. This CDR3 region has 19 residues. CDR3 residues: CASSLFRQGGLAGVETQYF. DNA for the CDR3: TGTGCCAGCAGCTTATTTAGACAGGGTGGCCTAGCGGGAGTAGAGACCCAGTACTTC.

The chain links TRBV28 to TRBJ2-1, with D perhaps assigned TRBD1 or TRBD2 (5 bases each). The CDR3 is made up of 16 amino acids. Looked up from germline, CDR1 is MDHEN and CDR2 is SYDVKM. The V end lost 3 bases, the J end lost 5 bases, and 17 bases lay between the germline ends. The CDR3 here is CASSFRVDGKHNEQFF. CDR3 sequence (DNA): TGTGCCAGCAGTTTCAGGGTGGACGGGAAACACAATGAGCAGTTCTTC.

The chain has TRBV6-4 and TRBJ2-2; 7 nucleotides align to TRBD1. CDR3 length: 15 amino acids. Germline V lookup: CDR1 MRHNA, CDR2 SNTAGT. After removal of 3 bases from V and 4 bases from J, the junction contained 5 bases not matched to a gene. The CDR3 bases are TGTGCCAGCAGTGAAACGACAGGGCCCACCGGGGAGCTGTTTTTT. Translated, it gives CASSETTGPTGELFF.

The chain couples TRBV6-6 to TRBJ2-7, with 8 nucleotides matching TRBD1. The CDR3 has 13 amino acids. CDR1 is MNHNY, CDR2 SVGAGI, per germline (reference sequence). Trimming at V came to 6 bases and at J to 5 bases, leaving 6 bases not matched to a gene. The CDR3 region is CASSRQGYHEQYF. The CDR3 DNA reads TGTGCCAGCAGCAGACAGGGGTACCACGAGCAGTACTTC.

The gene calls are TRBV2 and TRBJ1-5; the match to TRBD1 covers 10 bases. The CDR3 length is 15 residues. V was clipped by 6 bases and J by 4 bases; unmatched bases: 6. Germline V gives CDR1 SNHLY, CDR2 FYNNEI. CDR3 DNA sequence: TGTGCCAGCAGGGCGACAGGGGGCGAAAATCAGCCCCAGCATTTT. Translation: CASRATGGENQPQHF.

For this clone: Germline and junction disagree at one end, which may indicate a read error. This rearrangement joins TRBV7-7 to TRBJ1-3, with 9 nucleotides matching TRBD1. This CDR3 spans 20 amino acids. CDR1 is SSHAT and CDR2 is FNYEAQ in the germline V gene (reference sequence). CDR3 sequence (DNA): TGTGCTAGCAGCTTAGGTCCAACCCCCGGACAGGGGAGCTCTGGAAACACCATATATTTT. This encodes CASSLGPTPGQGSSGNTIYF. Full variable domain (rest looked up from reference TRBV7-7 and TRBJ1-3): GAGVSQSPRYKVTKRGQDVTLRCDPISSHATLYWYQQALGQGPEFLTYFNYEAQPDKSGLPSDRFSAERPEGSISTLTIQRTEQRDSAMYRCASSLGPTPGQGSSGNTIYFGEGSWLTVV.

This clone showed up just once. The J gene is TRBJ1-2, the V gene TRBV7-2; 9 bases map to TRBD1. The germline V gene has CDR1 SGHTA and CDR2 FQGNSA. V lost 4 bases and J lost 7; bases outside the gene matches: 10. The CDR3 is 15 amino acids. This CDR3 reads CASSSSGTGSGGYTF. CDR3 nucleotide sequence: TGTGCCAGCAGCTCCTCCGGGACAGGGTCCGGTGGCTACACCTTC.

The chain carries TRBV5-1 and TRBJ2-1; 10 nucleotides align to TRBD1. The V gene end was trimmed by 3 bases and the J gene end by 10 bases; junction bases not matched to a gene: 10. Per germline, CDR1 SGHRS and CDR2 YFSETQ. The CDR3 loop spans 15 amino acids. CDR3 in amino acids: CASSSAGTGVVEQFF. CDR3 DNA sequence: TGCGCCAGCAGCTCCGCCGGGACAGGGGTGGTAGAGCAGTTCTTC.

The chain uses TRBV4-1 and TRBJ2-1, with D tentatively TRBD2 (6 bases). CDR3 size: 17 residues. Between the trimmed V and J ends, which lost 4 bases and 0 bases, there was a span of 16 bases. The germline V gene encodes CDR1 MGHRA and CDR2 YSYEKL. CDR3 DNA sequence: TGCGCCAGCAGCCCCGGGGTAGCGGATCTCTCCTACAATGAGCAGTTCTTC. Translated: CASSPGVADLSYNEQFF.

The DNA of the CDR3 is TGTGCCAGCAGTACAGGACAGACCCGCCAAGAGACCCAGTACTTC. Translation: CASSTGQTRQETQYF. This chain links TRBV11-3 with TRBJ2-5; D possibly corresponds to TRBD1 (6 bases). Trimming left V 6 bases short and J 1 base short, with 15 bases between. The CDR3 totals 15 residues. Germline CDR1 is SGHNT and CDR2 is YENEEA.

This sequence joins TRBV4-1 and TRBJ1-2; D gene unclear. From germline, CDR1 is MGHRA and CDR2 YSYEKL. The CDR3 has 14 residues. Trimming stripped 2 bases from V and 1 base from J, with 8 bases between. In DNA form, the CDR3 reads TGCGCCAGCAGCCAAAGGACGGATAACTATGGCTACACCTTC. Its translation is CASSQRTDNYGYTF.

In this sample, this clone turned up once. The rearrangement uses TRBV6-1 and TRBJ2-7; D gene uncertain. V gave up 6 bases and J gave up 6 bases, with 6 bases separating them. The germline V gene encodes CDR1 MNHNS and CDR2 SASEGT. The CDR3 totals 10 residues. DNA for the CDR3: TGTGCCAGCAGCTGGGGCGAGCAGTACTTC. Amino acids: CASSWGEQYF.

CDR3 nucleotide sequence: TGCGCCAGCAGCCAGCAAGACAGGGAGCCCTACGAGCAGTACTTC. Its protein is CASSQQDREPYEQYF. The V gene is TRBV4-3, the J gene TRBJ2-7; 7 nucleotides line up with TRBD1. Unmatched junction bases numbered 7, after V lost 3 bases and J lost 2 bases. The germline gives CDR1 LGHNA, CDR2 YSLEER. This CDR3 has 15 residues.

The rearrangement uses TRBV14 and TRBJ1-3; perhaps TRBD1 as D (5 bases). Germline CDR1 SGHDN, CDR2 FVKESK. Trimming left V 0 bases short and J 9 bases short, with 9 bases between. The CDR3 totals 13 residues. In DNA, the CDR3 is TGTGCCAGCAGCCAAGACCGACAGACCACCATATATTTT. Amino acids: CASSQDRQTTIYF.

This chain connects TRBV28 to TRBJ2-1, with D unresolved. V shed 1 base and J shed 0 bases, with 10 bases lying between them. Per germline, CDR1 MDHEN and CDR2 SYDVKM. The CDR3 covers 16 residues. Written as DNA, the CDR3 is TGTGCCAGCAGTTTATTCGAGAGGCCCTCCTACAATGAGCAGTTCTTC. This sequence encodes CASSLFERPSYNEQFF. The variable domain in full, with the rest retrieved from reference TRBV28 and TRBJ2-1, is DVKVTQSSRYLVKRTGEKVFLECVQDMDHENMFWYRQDPGLGLRLIYFSYDVKMKEKGDIPEGYSVSREKKERFSLILESASTNQTSMYLCASSLFERPSYNEQFFGPGTRLTVL.

This chain joins TRBV19 and TRBJ2-2; D remains unclear. The CDR3 covers 14 residues. Germline CDR1 is LNHDA and CDR2 is SQIVND (reference sequence). Trimming shortened V by 6 bases and J by 6 bases, and 14 bases separated the two germline ends. The CDR3 reads CASRLTPAAGELFF. DNA for the CDR3: TGTGCCAGTAGGCTAACCCCCGCCGCCGGGGAGCTGTTTTTT.

The chain employs TRBV5-1 and TRBJ2-7, with D perhaps matching TRBD1 or TRBD2 (5 bases each). The V end was cut by 1 base, the J end by 6 bases, with 14 bases between. From germline, CDR1 is SGHRS and CDR2 YFSETQ. The CDR3 sequence is 14 residues long. The CDR3 nucleotides are TGCGCCAGCAGCTTGTCTGGGACGGGCTTCGAGCAGTACTTC. Its translation: CASSLSGTGFEQYF.

This chain connects TRBV28 to TRBJ2-7; D is possibly TRBD1 or TRBD2 (5 bases each). The germline CDR1 and CDR2 sequences are MDHEN and SYDVKM. This CDR3 is 14 amino acids long. Trimming cost V 2 bases and J 3 bases, with 11 bases left between them. CDR3 amino acids: CASSLMGVGYEQYF. The CDR3 nucleotides read TGTGCCAGCAGTTTAATGGGGGTCGGCTACGAGCAGTACTTC.

This rearrangement joins TRBV30 to TRBJ1-3; D is possibly TRBD1 (5 bases). Trimming removed 1 base at V and 1 base at J, with 17 bases between. CDR1 and CDR2 from the germline V gene are GTSNPN and SVGIG (reference sequence). There are 17 residues in the CDR3. CDR3 in DNA: TGTGCCTGGAGTGCCCCCCCTGGGGCAGATTCTGGAAACACCATATATTTT. Residues: CAWSAPPGADSGNTIYF.

The chain is built from TRBV6-6 and TRBJ2-7; D is uncertain. The CDR3 consists of 14 residues. Germline loops: CDR1 MNHNY, CDR2 SVGAGI (reference sequence). The ends were cut back, 1 base at V and 2 bases at J, with 9 bases in the middle. CDR3 sequence (DNA): TGTGCCAGCAGTTACTGGGCTGGACCCTACGAGCAGTACTTC. Its translation is CASSYWAGPYEQYF.

The chain combines TRBV7-6 with TRBJ2-7, with a weak D call TRBD2 (5 bases). V shed 1 base and J shed 3 bases, with 13 bases lying between them. Looked up from germline, CDR1 is SGHVS and CDR2 is FNYEAQ. This CDR3 has 15 residues. CDR3 in amino acids: CASSLGPSRYYEQYF. CDR3 nucleotides: TGTGCCAGCAGCTTAGGGCCTAGCAGGTACTACGAGCAGTACTTC.

Notes on this clone: At one end the junction does not follow the germline gene, possibly because of a read error. The rearrangement uses TRBV6-5 and TRBJ2-7; possible D gene TRBD2, 5 bases. This CDR3 comprises 15 residues. CDR1 and CDR2 from the germline V gene are MNHEY and SVGAGI. CDR3 in DNA: TGTGCCAGCAGTTACTGGCCCCCTCGGGGTTACGGGCAGTACTTC. This codes for CASSYWPPRGYGQYF.

The V gene is TRBV27, the J gene TRBJ2-3; D is uncertain. Germline loops: CDR1 MNHEY, CDR2 SMNVEV (reference sequence). The length of the CDR3 is 18 residues. The V gene lost 6 bases and the J gene lost 4 bases, with 26 bases spanning the gap. The CDR3 loop is CASRKRPSLIGISDTQYF. The CDR3 DNA sequence: TGTGCCAGCAGAAAACGGCCCTCTCTTATAGGCATTTCAGATACGCAGTATTTT.